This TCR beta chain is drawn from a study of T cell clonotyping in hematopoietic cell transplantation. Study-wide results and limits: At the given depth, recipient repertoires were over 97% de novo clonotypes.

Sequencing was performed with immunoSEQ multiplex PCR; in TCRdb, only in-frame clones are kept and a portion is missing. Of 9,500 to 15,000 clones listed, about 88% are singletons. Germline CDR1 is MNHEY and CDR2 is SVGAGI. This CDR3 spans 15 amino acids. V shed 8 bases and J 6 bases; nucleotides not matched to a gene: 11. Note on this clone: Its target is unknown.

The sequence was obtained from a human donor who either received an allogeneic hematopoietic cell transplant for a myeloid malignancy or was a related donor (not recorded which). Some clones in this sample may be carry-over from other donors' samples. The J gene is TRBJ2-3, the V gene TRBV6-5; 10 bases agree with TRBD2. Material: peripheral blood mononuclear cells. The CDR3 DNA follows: TGTGCCAGCTGCTGGGAGCGGGGGGGCCATGATACGCAGTATTTT. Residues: CASCWERGGHDTQYF.